The subject of this entry is one T cell receptor beta chain. These data come from a study of T cell changes during pregnancy in multiple sclerosis. Data came from immunoSEQ multiplex PCR; TCRdb stores just in-frame clones and leaves some out. The table lists approximately 110,000 clones, roughly 92% of them singletons. The germline gives CDR1 SGDLS, CDR2 YYNGEE. The V and J ends lost 5 bases and 1 base, in that order; junction bases with no gene match: 5. The CDR3 loop spans 16 amino acids. Here the sequenced sample was peripheral blood, taken after pregnancy. V is TRBV9 and J is TRBJ2-5; 13 nucleotides line up with TRBD2. This TCR was recovered from a female donor with multiple sclerosis, enrolled in a pregnancy study. The DNA for the CDR3 is TGTGCCAGCAGTGGGGGGACTAGCGGGGCCCAAGAGACCCAGTACTTC. This sequence encodes CASSGGTSGAQETQYF.